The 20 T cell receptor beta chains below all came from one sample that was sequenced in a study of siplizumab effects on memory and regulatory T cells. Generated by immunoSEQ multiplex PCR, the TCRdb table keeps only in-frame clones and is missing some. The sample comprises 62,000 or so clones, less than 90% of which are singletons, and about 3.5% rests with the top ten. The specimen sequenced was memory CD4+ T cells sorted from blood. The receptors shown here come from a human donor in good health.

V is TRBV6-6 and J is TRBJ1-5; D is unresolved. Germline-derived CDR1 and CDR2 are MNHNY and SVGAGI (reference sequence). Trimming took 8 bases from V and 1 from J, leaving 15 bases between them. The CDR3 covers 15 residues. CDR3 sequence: CASLIGRASNQPQHF. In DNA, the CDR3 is TGTGCCAGCTTGATCGGCAGAGCCAGCAATCAGCCCCAGCATTTT.

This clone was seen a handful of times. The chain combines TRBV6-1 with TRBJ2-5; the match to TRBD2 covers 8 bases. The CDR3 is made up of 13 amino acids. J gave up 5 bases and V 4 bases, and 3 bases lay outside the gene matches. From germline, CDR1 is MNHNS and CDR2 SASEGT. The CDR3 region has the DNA TGTGCCAGCAGTGCGGGGGGGCTGGAGACCCAGTACTTC. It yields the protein CASSAGGLETQYF.

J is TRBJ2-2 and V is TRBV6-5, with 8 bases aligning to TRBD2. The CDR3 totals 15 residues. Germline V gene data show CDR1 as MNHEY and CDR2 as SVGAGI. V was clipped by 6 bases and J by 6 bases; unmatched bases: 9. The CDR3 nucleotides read TGTGCCAGCAGCAGCGTCGGGGGGGCCCCCGGGGAGCTGTTTTTT. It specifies CASSSVGGAPGELFF.

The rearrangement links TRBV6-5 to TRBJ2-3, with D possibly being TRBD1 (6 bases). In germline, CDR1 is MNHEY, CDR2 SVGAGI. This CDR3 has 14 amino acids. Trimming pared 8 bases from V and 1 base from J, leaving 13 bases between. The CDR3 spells CASGEQGRTDTQYF. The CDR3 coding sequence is TGTGCCAGCGGGGAACAGGGACGCACAGATACGCAGTATTTT.

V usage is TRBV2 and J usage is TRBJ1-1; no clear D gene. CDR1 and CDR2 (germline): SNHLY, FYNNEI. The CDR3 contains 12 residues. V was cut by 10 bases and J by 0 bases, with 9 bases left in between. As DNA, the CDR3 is TGTGCCACCCGTGGAGTGAACACTGAAGCTTTCTTT. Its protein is CATRGVNTEAFF.

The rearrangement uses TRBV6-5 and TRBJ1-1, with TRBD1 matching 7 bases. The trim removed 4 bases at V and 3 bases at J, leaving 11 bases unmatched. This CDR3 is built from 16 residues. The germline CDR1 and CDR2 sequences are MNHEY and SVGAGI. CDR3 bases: TGTGCCAGCAGTTCGCCGACAGGGAAGGGAGACACTGAAGCTTTCTTT. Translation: CASSSPTGKGDTEAFF.

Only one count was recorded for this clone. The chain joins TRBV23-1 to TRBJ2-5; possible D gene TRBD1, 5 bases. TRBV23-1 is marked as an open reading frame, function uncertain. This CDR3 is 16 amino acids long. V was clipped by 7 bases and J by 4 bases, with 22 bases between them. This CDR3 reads CASTEIWAGHLETQYF. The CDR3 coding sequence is TGCGCCAGCACCGAAATCTGGGCAGGGCACTTAGAGACCCAGTACTTC.

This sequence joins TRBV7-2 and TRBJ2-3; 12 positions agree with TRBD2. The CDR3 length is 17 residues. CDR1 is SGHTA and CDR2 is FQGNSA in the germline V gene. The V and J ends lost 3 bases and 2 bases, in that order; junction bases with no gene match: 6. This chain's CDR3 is CASSLASGRGTTDTQYF. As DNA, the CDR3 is TGTGCCAGCAGCTTGGCTAGCGGGAGGGGAACCACAGATACGCAGTATTTT.

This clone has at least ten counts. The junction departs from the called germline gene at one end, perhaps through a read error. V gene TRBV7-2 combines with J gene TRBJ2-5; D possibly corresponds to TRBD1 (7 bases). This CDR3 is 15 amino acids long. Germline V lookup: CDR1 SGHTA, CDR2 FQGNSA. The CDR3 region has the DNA TGTGCCACCGGATTGCAGGGGGGCGACCAACAGACCCAGTACTTC. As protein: CATGLQGGDQQTQYF.

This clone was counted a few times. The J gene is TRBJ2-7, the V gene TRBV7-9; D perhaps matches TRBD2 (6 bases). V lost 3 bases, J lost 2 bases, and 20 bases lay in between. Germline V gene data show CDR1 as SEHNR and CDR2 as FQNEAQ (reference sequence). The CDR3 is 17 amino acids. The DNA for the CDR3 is TGTGCCAGCAGCTTCTATCGTCGGTCCGGGGGAACCTACGAGCAGTACTTC. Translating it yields CASSFYRRSGGTYEQYF.

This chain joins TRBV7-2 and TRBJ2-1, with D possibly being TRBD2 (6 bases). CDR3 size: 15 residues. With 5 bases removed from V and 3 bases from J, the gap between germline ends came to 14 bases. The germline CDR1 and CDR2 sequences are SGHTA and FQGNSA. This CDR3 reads CASSPLADLYNEQFF. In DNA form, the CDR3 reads TGTGCCAGCAGCCCCTTAGCGGATCTCTACAATGAGCAGTTCTTC.

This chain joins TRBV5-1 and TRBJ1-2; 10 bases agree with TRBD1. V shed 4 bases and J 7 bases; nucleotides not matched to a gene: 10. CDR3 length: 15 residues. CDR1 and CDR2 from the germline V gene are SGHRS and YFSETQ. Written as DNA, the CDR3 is TGCGCCAGCAGCAGTCCCGGGACAGGGGCGGGTGGCTACACCTTC. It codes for CASSSPGTGAGGYTF.

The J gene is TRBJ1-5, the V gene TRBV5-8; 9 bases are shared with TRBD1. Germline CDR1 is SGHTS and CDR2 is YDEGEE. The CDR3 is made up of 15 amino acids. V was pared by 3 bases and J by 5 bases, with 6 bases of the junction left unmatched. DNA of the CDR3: TGTGCCAGCAGCTATGATGGACAGGGGTATCAGCCCCAGCATTTT. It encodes CASSYDGQGYQPQHF.

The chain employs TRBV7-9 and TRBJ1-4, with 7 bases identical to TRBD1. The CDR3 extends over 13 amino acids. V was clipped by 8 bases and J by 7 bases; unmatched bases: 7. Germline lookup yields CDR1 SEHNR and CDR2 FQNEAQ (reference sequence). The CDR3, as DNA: TGTGCCAGCGTCAGACAGGGTTCTGAAAAACTGTTTTTT. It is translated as CASVRQGSEKLFF.

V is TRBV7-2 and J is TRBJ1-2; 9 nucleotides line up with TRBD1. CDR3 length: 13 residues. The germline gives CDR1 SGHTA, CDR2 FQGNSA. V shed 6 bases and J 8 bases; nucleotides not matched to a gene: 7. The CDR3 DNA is TGTGCCAGCAGGGAACAGGGGGCAGGGGGCTACACCTTC. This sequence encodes CASREQGAGGYTF.

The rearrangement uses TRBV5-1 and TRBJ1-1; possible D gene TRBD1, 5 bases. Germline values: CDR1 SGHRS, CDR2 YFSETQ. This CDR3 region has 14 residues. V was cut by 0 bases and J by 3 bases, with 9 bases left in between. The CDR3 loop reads CASSLVGGDTEAFF. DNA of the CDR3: TGCGCCAGCAGCTTGGTCGGGGGTGACACTGAAGCTTTCTTT.

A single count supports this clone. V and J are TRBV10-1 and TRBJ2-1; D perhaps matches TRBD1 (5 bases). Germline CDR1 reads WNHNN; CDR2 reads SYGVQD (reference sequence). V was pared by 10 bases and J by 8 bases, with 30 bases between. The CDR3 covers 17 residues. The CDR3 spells CAIGQDTRRPTVDEQFF. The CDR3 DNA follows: TGCGCCATTGGGCAGGACACGCGACGGCCCACCGTGGATGAGCAGTTCTTC.

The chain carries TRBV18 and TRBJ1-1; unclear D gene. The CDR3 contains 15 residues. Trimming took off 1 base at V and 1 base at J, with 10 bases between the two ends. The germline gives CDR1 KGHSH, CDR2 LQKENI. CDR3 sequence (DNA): TGTGCCAGCTCACCACAGAAGGCGGGGAACACTGAAGCTTTCTTT. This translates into CASSPQKAGNTEAFF. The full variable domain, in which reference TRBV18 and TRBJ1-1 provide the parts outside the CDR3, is NAGVMQNPRHLVRRRGQEARLRCSPMKGHSHVYWYRQLPEEGLKFMVYLQKENIIDESGMPKERFSAEFPKEGPSILRIQQVVRGDSAAYFCASSPQKAGNTEAFFGQGTRLTVV.

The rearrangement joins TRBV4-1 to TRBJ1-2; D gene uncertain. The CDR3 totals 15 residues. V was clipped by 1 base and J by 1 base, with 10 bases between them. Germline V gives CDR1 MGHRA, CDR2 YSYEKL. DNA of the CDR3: TGCGCCAGCAGCCAAGCGGGGTCCCTTAACTATGGCTACACCTTC. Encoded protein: CASSQAGSLNYGYTF.

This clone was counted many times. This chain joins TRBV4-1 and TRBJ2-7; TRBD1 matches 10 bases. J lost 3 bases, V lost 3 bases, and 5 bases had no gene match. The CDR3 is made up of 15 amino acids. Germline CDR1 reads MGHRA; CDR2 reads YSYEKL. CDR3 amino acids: CASSQRTGGDYEQYF. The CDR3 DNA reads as TGCGCCAGCAGCCAGAGGACAGGGGGAGACTACGAGCAGTACTTC.